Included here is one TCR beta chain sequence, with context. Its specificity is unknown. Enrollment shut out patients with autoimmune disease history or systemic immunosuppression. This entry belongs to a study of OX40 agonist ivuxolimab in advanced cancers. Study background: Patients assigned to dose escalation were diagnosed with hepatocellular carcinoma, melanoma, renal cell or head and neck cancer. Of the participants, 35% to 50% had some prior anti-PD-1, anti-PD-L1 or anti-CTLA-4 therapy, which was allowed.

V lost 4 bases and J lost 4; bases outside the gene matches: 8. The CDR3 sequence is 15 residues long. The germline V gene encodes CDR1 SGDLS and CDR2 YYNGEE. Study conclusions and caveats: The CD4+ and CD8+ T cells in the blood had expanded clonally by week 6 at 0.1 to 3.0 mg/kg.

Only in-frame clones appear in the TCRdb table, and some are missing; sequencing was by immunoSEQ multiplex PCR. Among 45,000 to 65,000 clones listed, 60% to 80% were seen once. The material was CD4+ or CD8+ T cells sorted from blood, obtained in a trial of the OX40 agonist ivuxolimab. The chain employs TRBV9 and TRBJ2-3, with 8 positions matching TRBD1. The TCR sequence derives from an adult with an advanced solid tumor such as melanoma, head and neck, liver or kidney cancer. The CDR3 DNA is TGTGCCAGCAGCCCTCGGACAGGGTTGGCAGATACGCAGTATTTT. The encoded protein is CASSPRTGLADTQYF.